The 21 T cell receptor beta chains listed next were all sequenced from one sample in a study of monozygotic twins with inflammatory bowel disease. TCRdb re-called the 5' RACE reads and shows each CDR3 protein once, DNA omitted. The sample totals roughly 100,000 distinct CDR3 sequences; its top ten clones hold under 2.5%. Sequencing was carried out using blood. Source of these receptors: a human donor with ulcerative colitis or Crohn's disease, or a healthy co-twin of an affected twin (not recorded which).

The chain has TRBV10-3 and TRBJ1-1. This CDR3 spans 13 amino acids. Germline V gene sequence: CDR1 ENHRY, CDR2 SYGVKD. CDR3 sequence: CAIARVREAEAFF.

The rearrangement uses TRBV2 and TRBJ1-4; the TCRdb call, TRBD1, lacks DNA for checking. Germline assignment: CDR1 SNHLY and CDR2 FYNNEI. There are 13 residues in the CDR3. CDR3 loop: CASKGASNEKLFF.

The V gene is TRBV25-1, the J gene TRBJ1-2; TCRdb's D gene call, TRBD1, goes unchecked for lack of DNA. This CDR3 contains 13 residues. Germline assignment: CDR1 MGHDK and CDR2 SYGVNS. The CDR3 reads CASSRQNNYGYTF.

CDR3 residues: CASRRQISSGANVLTF. V and J are TRBV6-1 and TRBJ2-6. The germline V gene encodes CDR1 MNHNS and CDR2 SASEGT. The CDR3 is made up of 16 amino acids.

The chain recombines TRBV3-1 with TRBJ1-1. CDR1 and CDR2 (germline): LGHDT, YNNKEL (reference sequence). The CDR3 totals 13 residues. The CDR3 reads CASTAARRFEAFF. Variable domain in full (rest from reference TRBV3-1 and TRBJ1-1): DTAVSQTPKYLVTQMGNDKSIKCEQNLGHDTMYWYKQDSKKFLKIMFSYNNKELIINETVPNRFSPKSPDKAHLNLHINSLELGDSAVYFCASTAARRFEAFFGQGTRLTVV.

The V and J genes are TRBV5-1 and TRBJ2-7; TCRdb returns TRBD1, unconfirmable since there is no DNA. The CDR3 length is 13 residues. Germline loops: CDR1 SGHRS, CDR2 YFSETQ. CDR3 amino acids: CASSLQVSYEQYF.

The chain carries TRBV5-6 and TRBJ2-7; TCRdb indicates TRBD1, and absent DNA this call remains unverified. CDR3 length: 15 residues. From germline, CDR1 is SGHDT and CDR2 YYEEEE. The CDR3 reads CASSSGDTVVYEQYF.

V is TRBV10-2 and J is TRBJ2-7. The CDR3 sequence is 13 residues long. From germline, CDR1 is WSHSY and CDR2 SAAADI. The CDR3 sequence is CASQVQPPGEQYF.

The chain has TRBV7-2 and TRBJ1-3; TCRdb selects TRBD1, and the lack of DNA leaves this call unchecked. The CDR3 is made up of 15 amino acids. Germline-derived CDR1 and CDR2 are SGHTA and FQGNSA. The CDR3 protein is CASSPQGLLGNTIYF.

The genes are TRBV4-3 and TRBJ2-7. Germline V gene data show CDR1 as LGHNA and CDR2 as YSLEER. This CDR3 is built from 14 residues. CDR3 sequence: CASSQSGGLYEQYF.

The chain uses TRBV11-1 and TRBJ2-5. The V gene's germline CDR1 is SGHAT and CDR2 FQDESV (reference sequence). This CDR3 region has 14 residues. CDR3 residues: CASSRIVVGETQYF.

V usage is TRBV28 and J usage is TRBJ1-2; absent DNA, TCRdb's TRBD1 call cannot be checked. Germline V gene data show CDR1 as MDHEN and CDR2 as SYDVKM. CDR3 length: 13 residues. The CDR3 is CASGGGSNYGYTF.

The rearrangement uses TRBV28 and TRBJ2-1; the D call from TCRdb, TRBD1, cannot be confirmed without DNA. Germline CDR1 is MDHEN and CDR2 is SYDVKM. This CDR3 contains 16 residues. The CDR3 is CASSLSGRGSVNEQFF. Full variable domain (outside the CDR3, taken from reference TRBV28 and TRBJ2-1): DVKVTQSSRYLVKRTGEKVFLECVQDMDHENMFWYRQDPGLGLRLIYFSYDVKMKEKGDIPEGYSVSREKKERFSLILESASTNQTSMYLCASSLSGRGSVNEQFFGPGTRLTVL.

The V and J genes are TRBV6-4 and TRBJ1-1; TCRdb proposes TRBD1, but this gene call is untestable without DNA. This CDR3 region has 15 residues. The germline V gene has CDR1 MRHNA and CDR2 SNTAGT. This CDR3 reads CASRVSGQGLTEAFF.

This chain connects TRBV6-1 to TRBJ1-2. The CDR3 extends over 12 amino acids. The V gene's germline CDR1 is MNHNS and CDR2 SASEGT. The CDR3 here is CASIGASYGYTF.

The chain has TRBV21-1 and TRBJ1-2; the D gene TCRdb calls, TRBD1, cannot be checked with no DNA. TRBV21-1 is a documented pseudogene. This CDR3 has 18 residues. This CDR3 reads CASSPTRDRDNDNYGYTF.

The chain uses TRBV12-3 or TRBV12-4 and TRBJ1-1; as DNA is missing, the TRBD1 call by TCRdb cannot be tested. The CDR3 contains 15 residues. The CDR3 sequence: CASSFGTGFLSEAFF.

The chain combines TRBV20-1 with TRBJ1-5; the TRBD1 assignment by TCRdb is unverifiable without DNA. The CDR3 sequence is 15 residues long. Germline CDR1 and CDR2: DFQATT and SNEGSKA (reference sequence). CDR3 sequence reads: CSARITGGRNQPQHF.

The V gene is TRBV5-4, the J gene TRBJ2-5; the TCRdb call, TRBD2, lacks DNA for checking. Germline assignment: CDR1 SGHNT and CDR2 YYREEE (reference sequence). The CDR3 runs to 14 residues. CDR3 in amino acids: CASSSRLVQETQYF. Drawing the rest from reference TRBV5-4 and TRBJ2-5, the complete variable domain is ETGVTQSPTHLIKTRGQQVTLRCSSQSGHNTVSWYQQALGQGPQFIFQYYREEENGRGNFPPRFSGLQFPNYSSELNVNALELDDSALYLCASSSRLVQETQYFGPGTRLLVL.

V and J are TRBV29-1 and TRBJ1-5; TCRdb names TRBD1, which stays unverified in the absence of DNA. The CDR3 runs 15 residues. Germline V lookup: CDR1 SQVTM, CDR2 ANQGSEA. CDR3 region: CSVALRETEGQPQHF.

The CDR3 protein is CASSLAGGARSSGANVLTF. The V and J genes are TRBV7-8 and TRBJ2-6; TCRdb's D gene call, TRBD1, goes unchecked for lack of DNA. The CDR3 length is 19 residues. Looked up from germline, CDR1 is SGHVS and CDR2 is FQNEAQ. The whole variable domain, remainder taken from reference TRBV7-8 and TRBJ2-6, is GAGVSQSPRYKVAKRGQDVALRCDPISGHVSLFWYQQALGQGPEFLTYFQNEAQLDKSGLPSDRFFAERPEGSVSTLKIQRTQQEDSAVYLCASSLAGGARSSGANVLTFGAGSRLTVL.